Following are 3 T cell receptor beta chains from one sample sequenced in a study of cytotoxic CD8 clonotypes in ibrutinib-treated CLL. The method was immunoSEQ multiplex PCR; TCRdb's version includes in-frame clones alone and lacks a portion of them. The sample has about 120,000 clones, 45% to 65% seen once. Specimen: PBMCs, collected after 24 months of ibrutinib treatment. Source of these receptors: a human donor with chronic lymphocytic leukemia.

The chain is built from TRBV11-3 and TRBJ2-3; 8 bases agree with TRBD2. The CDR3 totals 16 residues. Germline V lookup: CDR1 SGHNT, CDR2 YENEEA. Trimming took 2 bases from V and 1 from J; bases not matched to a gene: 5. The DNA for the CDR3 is TGTGCCAGCAGCTTATTACCGGGGGGGGGCACAGATACGCAGTATTTT. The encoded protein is CASSLLPGGGTDTQYF.

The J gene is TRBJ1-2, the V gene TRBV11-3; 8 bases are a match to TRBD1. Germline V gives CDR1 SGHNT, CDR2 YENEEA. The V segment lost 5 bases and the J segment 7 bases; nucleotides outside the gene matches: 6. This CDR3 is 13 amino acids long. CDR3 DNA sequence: TGTGCCAGCAGCGCAACAGGGGGTACTGGCTACACCTTC. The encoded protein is CASSATGGTGYTF.

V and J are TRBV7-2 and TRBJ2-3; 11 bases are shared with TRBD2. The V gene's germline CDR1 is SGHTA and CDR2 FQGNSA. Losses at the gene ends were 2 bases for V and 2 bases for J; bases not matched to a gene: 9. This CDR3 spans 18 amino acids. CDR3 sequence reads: CASSLRTSGGGLTDTQYF. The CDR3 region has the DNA TGTGCCAGCAGCTTAAGAACTAGCGGGGGTGGTCTCACAGATACGCAGTATTTT.